This T cell receptor (beta chain) derives from a study of molecular identifiers for immune sequencing clone quantification (dated by TCRdb to 2016 to 2018). Context from the whole study: For a replicate experiment, RNA from roughly 18,000 or 92,000 naive CD8 T cells was divided into five aliquots, and four of the five aliquots were sequenced. The study was a methods study using CD8 T cells to benchmark molecular-identifier clustering-based TCR repertoire sequencing (MIDCIRS) and TCR RNA copy counting.

CDR1 and CDR2 were assigned from the germline V gene as MDHEN and SYDVKM. Including cysteine and phenylalanine, the CDR3 has 13 amino acids. Only CDR3 DNA remains: 39 bases, in frame from the first base. The junction shows trimming of 7 bases on V and 2 bases on J, and the gene matches do not reach 2 bases of it. Summary of the overall study and its limitations: Spiked-in Jurkat TCR RNA equal to a single cell's worth was reported to be detectable even within 1,100,000 naive CD8 T cells. The naive libraries included spiked-in Jurkat TCR RNA (around 10 copies' worth), and this RNA is not part of the donor repertoire. Modeling estimated 3 to 3.5 recovered TCR RNA copies per cell, compared with about ten by digital PCR, which implies roughly 30% capture efficiency. In CMV-specific effector cells, clones with more than 20 RNA copies accounted for over 97% of molecules, whereas in naive cells such clones accounted for under 1%. Highly expanded clone sizes could be underestimated because identical TCR molecules may share a barcode. When barcode sub-clustering was omitted, TCR diversity was inflated by chimeric consensus sequences, with chimeras reaching as high as 47%.

With regard to this clonotype: Its antigen is currently not known. Per-base quality was not reported, and no clone a single base away is much larger than it.

Libraries of naive CD8 T cells were built from about 20,000 to 1,000,000 sorted cells, with 10%, 30% or 50% of the purified RNA used. Naive CD8 T cells, defined as CD8+CD4-CCR7+CD45RA+, were FACS-sorted into RLT Plus buffer on a BD FACSAria II. To test detection sensitivity, Jurkat RNA equivalent to about eleven TCR copies was spiked into samples of about 20,000-1,100,000 naive CD8 T cells. CD8 T cells were enriched using RosetteSep CD8+ T Cell Enrichment Cocktail and Ficoll-Paque, and the enriched cells then underwent ACK red cell lysis. Library construction relied on PCR. These reads were obtained on an Illumina HiSeq 4000. Bulk TCR libraries were made following a previously described method, with the TCR primers given in Table S5. Purification of total RNA was performed with the Qiagen AllPrep DNA/RNA kit. Reads from multiple sequencing runs of the same library were pooled before analysis. The study's own analysis went as follows. Only reads with exact TCR constant sequence were kept, trimmed to 150 nt, and grouped by their 12-nt molecular barcodes. Reads within each barcode group were sub-clustered using a 15% Levenshtein threshold, and quality-weighted consensus sequences were constructed for each RNA molecule. Non-functional sequences were removed, as were lower-count sequences one edit away from another. Based on a fit of two negative binomial distributions, barcode sub-clusters having less than 20% of the maximum read count were discarded. TCRdb reran the public reads through fastp at Q25 and MiXCR, keeping productive beta chains. One record per CDR3 amino acid sequence lists the most common genes and DNA. TCRdb's processing, not the authors' own work, is the source of the V and J calls. The sample records more than 300,000 distinct CDR3 sequences, 20% to 25% of which are singletons. Together, the top ten hold approximately 0.8% of the sample.

The chain is encoded by TRBV28 joined to TRBJ2-1; the junction holds 7 bases that match TRBD1. The sample consisted of naive CD8+ T cells from blood, with Jurkat cell RNA spiked in. The sample's cell subset or site, from its label and the paper: FACS-sorted CD8+CD4-CCR7+CD45RA+ naive T cells. This clonotype was sampled from a human donor in good health. Some libraries in this study had Jurkat cell RNA spiked in. The DNA is TGTGCCAGCACTCAGGGGGCCTACAATGAGCAGTTCTTC. It codes for CASTQGAYNEQFF.